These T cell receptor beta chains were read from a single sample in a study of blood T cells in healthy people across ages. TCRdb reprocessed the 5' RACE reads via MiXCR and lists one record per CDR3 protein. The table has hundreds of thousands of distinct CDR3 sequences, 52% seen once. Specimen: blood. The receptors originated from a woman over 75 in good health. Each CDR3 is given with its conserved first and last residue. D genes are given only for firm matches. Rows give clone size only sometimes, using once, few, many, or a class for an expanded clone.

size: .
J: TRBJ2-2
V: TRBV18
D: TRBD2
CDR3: CASSPQRRGLAGMNTGELFF
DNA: TGTGCCAGCTCACCTCAGCGCAGGGGACTAGCGGGGATGAACACCGGGGAGCTGTTTTTT

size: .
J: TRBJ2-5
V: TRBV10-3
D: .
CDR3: CAISDRLVANNEEYF
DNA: TGTGCCATCAGTGACCGCCTAGTGGCTAACAATGAGGAGTACTTC

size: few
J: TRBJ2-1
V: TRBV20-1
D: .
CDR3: CSARAPQGYNEQFF
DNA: TGCAGTGCTAGAGCTCCCCAGGGCTACAATGAGCAGTTCTTC

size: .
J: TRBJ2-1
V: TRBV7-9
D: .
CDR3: CASSVGINEQFF
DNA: TGTGCCAGCAGCGTCGGGATCAATGAGCAGTTCTTC

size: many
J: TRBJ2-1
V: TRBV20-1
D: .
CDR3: CSAAKRTVWDEQFF
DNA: TGCAGTGCTGCAAAAAGGACGGTTTGGGATGAGCAGTTCTTC

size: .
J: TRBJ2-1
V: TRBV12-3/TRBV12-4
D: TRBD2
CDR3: CASSLIGRTSGNEQFF
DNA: TGTGCCAGCAGTTTGATCGGGAGGACCTCGGGTAATGAGCAGTTCTTC

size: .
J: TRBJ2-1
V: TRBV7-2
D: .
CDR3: CASSLGTQYNEQFF
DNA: TGTGCCAGCAGCTTAGGTACACAGTACAATGAGCAGTTCTTC

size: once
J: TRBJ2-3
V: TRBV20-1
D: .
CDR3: CSAKAPVITGADTQYF
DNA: TGCAGTGCGAAAGCCCCCGTAATTACAGGCGCAGATACGCAGTATTTT

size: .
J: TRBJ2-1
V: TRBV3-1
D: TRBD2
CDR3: CASSQVGLAGVEQFF
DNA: TGTGCCAGCAGCCAAGTTGGGTTAGCGGGAGTCGAGCAGTTCTTC

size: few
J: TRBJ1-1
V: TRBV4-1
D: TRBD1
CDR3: CASRRTPGTGVEAFF
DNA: TGCGCCAGCAGACGCACCCCCGGGACAGGGGTCGAAGCTTTCTTT

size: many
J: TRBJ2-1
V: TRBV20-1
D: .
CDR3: CSAPLRGQYEQFF
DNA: TGCAGTGCTCCCCTTCGGGGGCAGTATGAGCAGTTCTTC

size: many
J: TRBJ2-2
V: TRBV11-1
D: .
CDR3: CASSLKTGELFF
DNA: TGTGCCAGCAGCTTAAAAACCGGGGAGCTGTTTTTT

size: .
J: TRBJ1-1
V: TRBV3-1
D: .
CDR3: CASSAASGNTEAFF
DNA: TGTGCCAGCAGCGCGGCTAGCGGGAACACTGAAGCTTTCTTT

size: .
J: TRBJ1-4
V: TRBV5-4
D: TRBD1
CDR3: CASSRQGMDEKLFF
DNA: TGTGCCAGCAGCCGACAGGGGATGGATGAAAAACTGTTTTTT

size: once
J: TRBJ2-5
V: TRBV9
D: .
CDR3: CASSGEGGAMQTQYF
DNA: TGCGCCAGCAGCGGGGAAGGGGGGGCTATGCAGACCCAGTACTTC

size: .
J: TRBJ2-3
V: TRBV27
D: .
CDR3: CASSFYRASTDTQYF
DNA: TGTGCCAGCAGTTTTTACAGGGCTAGCACAGATACGCAGTATTTT

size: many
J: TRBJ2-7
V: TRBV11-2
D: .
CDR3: CASSSAKNEQYF
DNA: TGTGCCAGCAGCTCCGCAAAAAACGAGCAGTACTTC

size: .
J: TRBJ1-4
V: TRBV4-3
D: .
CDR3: CASSKSGVNEKLFF
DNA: TGCGCCAGCAGCAAGTCGGGGGTGAATGAAAAACTGTTTTTT

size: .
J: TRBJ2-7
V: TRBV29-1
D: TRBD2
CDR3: CSVEPLAGDYEQYF
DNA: TGCAGCGTTGAACCCCTAGCGGGGGACTACGAGCAGTACTTC

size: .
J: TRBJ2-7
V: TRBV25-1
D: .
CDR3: CASSGRTTYNSYEQYF
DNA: TGTGCCAGCAGTGGACGGACAACATATAACTCCTACGAGCAGTACTTC

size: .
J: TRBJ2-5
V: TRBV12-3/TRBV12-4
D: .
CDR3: CASSLGGSGLETQYF
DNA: TGTGCCAGCAGTTTAGGAGGATCGGGATTGGAGACCCAGTACTTC

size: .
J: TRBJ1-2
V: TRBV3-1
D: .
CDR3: CASSHAQPPWGYTF
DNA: TGTGCCAGCAGCCATGCACAGCCGCCGTGGGGCTACACCTTC

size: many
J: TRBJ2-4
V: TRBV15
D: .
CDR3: CATSRGTASDKNIQYF
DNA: TGTGCCACCAGCCGCGGGACAGCTTCAGACAAAAACATTCAGTACTTC

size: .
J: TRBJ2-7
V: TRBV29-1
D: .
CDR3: CSAGAGALDEQYF
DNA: TGCAGCGCTGGGGCAGGGGCGCTAGACGAGCAGTACTTC

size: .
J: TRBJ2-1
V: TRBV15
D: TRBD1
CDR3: CATSRETGATNNEQFF
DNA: TGTGCCACCAGCAGAGAAACAGGGGCGACTAACAATGAGCAGTTCTTC

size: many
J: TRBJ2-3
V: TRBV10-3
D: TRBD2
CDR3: CAISSGLAGATATTDTQYF
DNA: TGTGCCATCAGTTCGGGACTAGCGGGAGCAACGGCGACCACAGATACGCAGTATTTT

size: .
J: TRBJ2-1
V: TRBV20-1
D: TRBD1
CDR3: CSALGQGNNEQFF
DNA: TGCAGTGCCTTGGGACAGGGAAACAATGAGCAGTTCTTC

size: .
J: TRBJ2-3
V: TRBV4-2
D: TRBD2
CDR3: CASSQNPAGDDTQYF
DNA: TGTGCCAGCAGCCAAAACCCAGCGGGGGACGATACGCAGTATTTT

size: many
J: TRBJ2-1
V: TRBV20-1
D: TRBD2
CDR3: CSARDRLADNEQFF
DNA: TGCAGTGCTAGAGATAGACTAGCGGACAATGAGCAGTTCTTC

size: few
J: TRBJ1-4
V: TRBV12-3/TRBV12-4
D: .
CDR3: CASSAVESWNEKLFF
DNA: TGTGCCAGCAGTGCCGTGGAGAGCTGGAATGAAAAACTGTTTTTT

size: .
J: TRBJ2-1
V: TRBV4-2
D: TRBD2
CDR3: CASNPGSGTNNEQFF
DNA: TGTGCCAGCAACCCAGGTAGCGGGACGAACAATGAGCAGTTCTTC

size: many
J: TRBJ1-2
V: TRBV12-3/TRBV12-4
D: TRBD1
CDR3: CASSYATGANFYGYTF
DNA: TGTGCCAGCAGCTACGCCACAGGGGCCAATTTCTATGGCTACACCTTC

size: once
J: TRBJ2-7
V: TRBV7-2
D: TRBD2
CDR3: CASSWTSGGSTYNEQYF
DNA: TGTGCCAGCAGCTGGACTAGCGGGGGGAGTACCTACAATGAGCAGTACTTC

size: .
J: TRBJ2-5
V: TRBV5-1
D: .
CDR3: CASREDRNQETQYF
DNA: TGCGCCAGCCGGGAGGACAGAAACCAAGAGACCCAGTACTTC

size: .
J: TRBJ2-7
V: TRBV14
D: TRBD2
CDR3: CASSQDPSGGFHEQYF
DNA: TGTGCCAGCAGCCAAGATCCTAGCGGGGGGTTCCACGAGCAGTACTTC

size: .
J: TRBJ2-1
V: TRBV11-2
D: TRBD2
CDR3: CASSQKAGGRSYNEQFF
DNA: TGTGCCAGCAGCCAAAAAGCGGGAGGAAGATCCTACAATGAGCAGTTCTTC

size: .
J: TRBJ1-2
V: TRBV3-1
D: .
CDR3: CASSRTQGNGYTF
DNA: TGTGCCAGCAGCCGCACCCAGGGGAATGGCTACACCTTC

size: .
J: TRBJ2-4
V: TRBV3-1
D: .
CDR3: CASSQGPQREQYF
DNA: TGTGCCAGCAGCCAAGGTCCACAGAGAGAGCAGTACTTC

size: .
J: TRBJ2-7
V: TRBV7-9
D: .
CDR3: CASMEGNYEQYF
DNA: TGTGCCAGCATGGAGGGAAACTACGAGCAGTACTTC

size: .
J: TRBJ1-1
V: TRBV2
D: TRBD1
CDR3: CASRAGQGAAEAFF
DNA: TGTGCCAGCAGGGCCGGACAGGGGGCCGCTGAAGCTTTCTTT

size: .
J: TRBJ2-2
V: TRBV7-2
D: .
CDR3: CASSLVATPGNTGELFF
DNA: TGTGCCAGCAGCTTAGTCGCAACCCCCGGGAACACCGGGGAGCTGTTTTTT

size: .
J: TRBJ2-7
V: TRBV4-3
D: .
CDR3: CASSQGLVSYEQYF
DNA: TGCGCCAGCAGCCAAGGATTAGTCTCCTACGAGCAGTACTTC

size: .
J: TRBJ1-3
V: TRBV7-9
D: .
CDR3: CASSLGYSGNTIYF
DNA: TGTGCCAGCAGCCTAGGGTATTCTGGAAACACCATATATTTT